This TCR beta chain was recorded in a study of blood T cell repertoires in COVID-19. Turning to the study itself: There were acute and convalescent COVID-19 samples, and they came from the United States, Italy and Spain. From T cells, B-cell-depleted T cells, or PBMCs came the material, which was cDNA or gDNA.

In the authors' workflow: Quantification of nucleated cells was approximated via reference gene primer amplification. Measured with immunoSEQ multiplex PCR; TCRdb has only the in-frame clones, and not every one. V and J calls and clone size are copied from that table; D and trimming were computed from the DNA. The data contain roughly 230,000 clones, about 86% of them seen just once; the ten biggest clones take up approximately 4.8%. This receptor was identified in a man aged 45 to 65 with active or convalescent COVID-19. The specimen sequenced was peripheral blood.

The CDR3 spells CASSLGPGAGEQFF. CDR3 nucleotide sequence: TGCGCCAGCAGCTTGGGACCAGGGGCCGGTGAGCAGTTCTTC. This chain joins TRBV5-1 and TRBJ2-1; tentative D call: TRBD1 (6 bases). The V end lost 0 bases, the J end lost 9 bases, and 13 bases lay between the germline ends. Germline loops: CDR1 SGHRS, CDR2 YFSETQ. The CDR3 sequence is 14 residues long.